This TCR beta chain was captured in a study of OX40 agonist ivuxolimab in advanced cancers. Only in-frame clones appear in the TCRdb table, and some are missing; sequencing was by immunoSEQ multiplex PCR. The data show more than 65,000 clones, roughly 90% seen once. Sequencing used CD4+ or CD8+ T cells sorted from blood, obtained in a trial of the OX40 agonist ivuxolimab. The receptor was isolated from an adult with an advanced solid tumor such as melanoma, head and neck, liver or kidney cancer.

Here the CDR3 DNA reads TGTGCCTGGAGTGTACGACGGTCAGATACGCAGTATTTT. This encodes CAWSVRRSDTQYF. This chain links TRBV30 with TRBJ2-3, with D unresolved. The CDR3 loop spans 13 amino acids. The germline V gene encodes CDR1 GTSNPN and CDR2 SVGIG (reference sequence). V lost 0 bases to trimming and J lost 4 bases, with 8 bases between them.